Below are 6 T cell receptor beta chains sequenced from a single sample in a study of PD-1 blockade in classical Hodgkin lymphoma. This table comes from immunoSEQ multiplex PCR, and its TCRdb copy is limited to in-frame clones, with some not included. Of 15,000 to 20,000 clones listed, roughly 65% are singletons. Stated time point: cycle 4 day 1 (C4D1), after five to seven weeks of nivolumab. All trial patients relapsed after autologous stem cell transplantation. Thawed PBMCs were the source of CD4+ T cells, purified by magnetic negative selection. Sequencing used CD4+ T cells from blood, obtained before the fourth cycle of nivolumab. These receptors were obtained from a human donor with classical Hodgkin lymphoma.

This chain joins TRBV11-2 and TRBJ2-5, with D uncertain. The V gene lost 1 base and the J gene lost 1 base, with 10 bases spanning the gap. Germline CDR1 reads SGHAT; CDR2 reads FQNNGV. The CDR3 is made up of 15 amino acids. The CDR3 spells CASSLASWVQETQYF. For the CDR3, the DNA is TGTGCCAGCAGCTTAGCTTCGTGGGTCCAAGAGACCCAGTACTTC.

The V call is TRBV6-6, the J call TRBJ1-5, with D perhaps TRBD1 (5 bases). The V gene lost 8 bases and the J gene lost 0 bases, with 17 bases spanning the gap. The CDR3 is 16 residues long. Germline V gene sequence: CDR1 MNHNY, CDR2 SVGAGI (reference sequence). This chain's CDR3 is CASQWGSGGSNQPQHF. DNA of the CDR3: TGTGCCAGCCAATGGGGTTCGGGGGGTAGCAATCAGCCCCAGCATTTT.

This rearrangement joins TRBV7-9 to TRBJ1-1, with 9 bases lining up with TRBD1. V was pared by 3 bases and J by 7 bases, with 6 bases of the junction left unmatched. This CDR3 contains 14 residues. Germline V gene data show CDR1 as SEHNR and CDR2 as FQNEAQ (reference sequence). The CDR3 nucleotides are TGTGCCAGCAGCTTGAGGACAGGGGATATTGAAGCTTTCTTT. Amino acid sequence: CASSLRTGDIEAFF.

The chain employs TRBV29-1 and TRBJ2-1, with no clear D. Trimming shortened V by 1 base and J by 3 bases, and 4 bases separated the two germline ends. CDR1 SQVTM and CDR2 ANQGSEA come from the germline V gene. The CDR3 covers 12 residues. This CDR3 reads CSVEGLYNEQFF. The CDR3 DNA follows: TGCAGCGTTGAAGGGCTCTACAATGAGCAGTTCTTC.

This chain uses TRBV7-2 with TRBJ2-7; 11 positions match TRBD2. Germline loops: CDR1 SGHTA, CDR2 FQGNSA. The CDR3 contains 15 residues. V was clipped by 4 bases and J by 1 base; unmatched bases: 3. CDR3 sequence reads: CASSYSGGGSYEQYF. DNA of the CDR3: TGTGCCAGCAGCTATAGCGGGGGGGGGTCCTACGAGCAGTACTTC.

V usage is TRBV10-3 and J usage is TRBJ2-2; D remains unclear. Germline V gives CDR1 ENHRY, CDR2 SYGVKD. V gave up 2 bases and J gave up 0 bases, with 13 bases separating them. This CDR3 has 17 amino acids. CDR3 sequence: CAISETMVRANTGELFF. In DNA form, the CDR3 reads TGTGCCATCAGTGAGACGATGGTACGCGCGAACACCGGGGAGCTGTTTTTT.